Below, 32 T cell receptor beta chains from the same sample are listed, as sequenced in a study of blood T cells in healthy people across ages. Primers used in a second PCR of roughly 6 to 12 cycles were a sample-barcoded 5' primer and a J-beta primer mix. Via MiXCR, TCRdb re-called the 5' RACE reads, giving one row per CDR3 protein. The sample has more than 650,000 distinct CDR3 sequences; roughly 20% are singletons. The source material was blood. The receptors derive from an older man in good health.

Points on this clonotype: One end of the junction varies from germline; a read error may be responsible. This sequence joins TRBV7-8 and TRBJ2-5, with TRBD1 matching over 9 bases. This CDR3 is built from 15 residues. CDR1 and CDR2 from the germline V gene are SGHVS and FQNEAQ. CDR3: CASSLVNRGQGTQYF. As DNA, the CDR3 is TGTGCCAGCAGCTTAGTTAACAGGGGGCAAGGGACCCAGTACTTC.

This clonotype has a count of ten or more. The chain couples TRBV28 to TRBJ1-5; 10 positions agree with TRBD1. With 5 bases clipped from V and 6 bases from J, the junction kept 4 bases outside the gene matches. In germline, CDR1 is MDHEN, CDR2 SYDVKM. The CDR3 loop spans 14 amino acids. The CDR3 sequence is CASSQGQGSQPQHF. In DNA, the CDR3 is TGTGCCAGCAGTCAGGGACAGGGGAGTCAGCCCCAGCATTTT.

There are many counts of this clonotype. The V and J genes are TRBV4-3 and TRBJ1-2, with D possibly being TRBD1 (5 bases). V lost 0 bases and J lost 6, with 8 bases in between. Germline V gives CDR1 LGHNA, CDR2 YSLEER. This CDR3 region has 13 residues. DNA for the CDR3: TGCGCCAGCAGCCAAGAGGTGGGGGATGGCTACACCTTC. Protein: CASSQEVGDGYTF.

This clonotype was seen only a few times. The chain links TRBV7-6 to TRBJ2-3; D may be TRBD2 (7 bases). The CDR3 spans 15 residues. Germline V gives CDR1 SGHVS, CDR2 FNYEAQ. Deletions cut 0 bases from V and 10 bases from J, with 17 bases between. The CDR3 DNA sequence: TGTGCCAGCAGCTTAGCGGGGGGGGCCGAAGTATCGCAGTATTTT. Amino acids: CASSLAGGAEVSQYF.

This clonotype was seen ten or more times. The J gene is TRBJ2-5, the V gene TRBV4-2; possibly TRBD1 for D (5 bases). Trimming took off 3 bases at V and 3 bases at J, with 14 bases between the two ends. Germline CDR1 and CDR2: LGHNA and YNFKEQ. The CDR3 runs 15 residues. CDR3 sequence reads: CASSQGQRTKETQYF. In DNA form, the CDR3 reads TGTGCCAGCAGCCAGGGGCAGCGTACAAAAGAGACCCAGTACTTC.

This clonotype was seen only a few times. The CDR3 region has the DNA TGTGCCAGCAGCCCCAGGGCCCTTTACAATGAGCAGTTCTTC. This codes for CASSPRALYNEQFF. The genes are TRBV7-2 and TRBJ2-1, with a weak D call TRBD1 (5 bases). This CDR3 comprises 14 residues. V lost 5 bases to trimming and J lost 4 bases, with 12 bases between them. Germline CDR1 is SGHTA and CDR2 is FQGNSA.

V usage is TRBV14 and J usage is TRBJ1-2; 7 positions match TRBD1. The length of the CDR3 is 15 residues. V was pared by 4 bases and J by 6 bases, with 11 bases of the junction left unmatched. Germline assignment: CDR1 SGHDN and CDR2 FVKESK. The CDR3 DNA reads as TGTGCCAGCAGCCGGTGGGACAGATCCCTCCATGGCTACACCTTC. This translates into CASSRWDRSLHGYTF.

This CDR3 is CASSPQGQANTEAFF. Written as DNA, the CDR3 is TGTGCCAGCTCACCGCAGGGGCAGGCGAACACTGAAGCTTTCTTT. The rearrangement joins TRBV18 to TRBJ1-1, with D possibly matching TRBD1 (6 bases). This CDR3 has 15 amino acids. The germline gives CDR1 KGHSH, CDR2 LQKENI. The V gene lost 3 bases and the J gene lost 1 base, with 12 bases spanning the gap.

This clonotype was detected many times. The chain has TRBV29-1 and TRBJ2-3; 8 bases match TRBD1. The CDR3 has 13 residues. Germline V gives CDR1 SQVTM, CDR2 ANQGSEA. The J segment lost 4 bases and the V segment lost 4 bases, leaving 4 bases of the junction unmatched. The CDR3 protein is CSVGTGNADTQYF. The CDR3 nucleotides read TGCAGCGTTGGGACAGGGAACGCAGATACGCAGTATTTT.

This chain links TRBV3-1 with TRBJ2-1; 8 bases map to TRBD1. Matching the DNA end better, TRBJ2-7 makes the J call doubtful. Germline CDR1 reads LGHDT; CDR2 reads YNNKEL (reference sequence). This CDR3 region has 15 residues. The CDR3 here is CASSQGGQGRLEQYF. In DNA form, the CDR3 reads TGTGCCAGCAGCCAAGGCGGACAGGGACGGCTCGAGCAGTACTTC.

V gene TRBV10-2 combines with J gene TRBJ2-7, with D perhaps matching TRBD1 (5 bases). Germline V gene data show CDR1 as WSHSY and CDR2 as SAAADI. This CDR3 region has 15 residues. Trimming took off 7 bases at V and 2 bases at J, with 18 bases between the two ends. The CDR3 DNA is TGCGCCAGCACCAACGAAAGGACAAGCACCTACGAGCAGTACTTC. As protein: CASTNERTSTYEQYF.

This rearrangement joins TRBV7-9 to TRBJ2-1; D is possibly TRBD2 (5 bases). Looked up from germline, CDR1 is SEHNR and CDR2 is FQNEAQ (reference sequence). This CDR3 has 14 residues. V shed 1 base and J shed 9 bases, with 13 bases lying between them. The CDR3 reads CASSLVQRLGEQFF. The CDR3 coding sequence is TGTGCCAGCAGCTTAGTTCAGCGGCTTGGTGAGCAGTTCTTC. Full variable domain (rest looked up from reference TRBV7-9 and TRBJ2-1): DTGVSQNPRHKITKRGQNVTFRCDPISEHNRLYWYRQTLGQGPEFLTYFQNEAQLEKSRLLSDRFSAERPKGSFSTLEIQRTEQGDSAMYLCASSLVQRLGEQFFGPGTRLTVL.

This chain uses TRBV10-3 with TRBJ2-7; D ambiguous. TRBJ2-5 explains the end of the DNA better; the J call may be wrong. There are 15 residues in the CDR3. Germline loops: CDR1 ENHRY, CDR2 SYGVKD. CDR3: CAIGESSLSQETQYF. The CDR3, as DNA: TGTGCCATCGGCGAAAGCTCATTGAGTCAAGAGACCCAGTACTTC.

This clonotype came up many times. V is TRBV11-2 and J is TRBJ2-7; D gene unclear. The CDR3 has 16 residues. V was pared by 0 bases and J by 5 bases, with 17 bases between. Germline-derived CDR1 and CDR2 are SGHAT and FQNNGV. The CDR3 DNA reads as TGTGCCAGCAGCTTAGATCGGTTGCCACCGTCTCACGAGCAGTACGTC. Translation: CASSLDRLPPSHEQYV.

This chain links TRBV27 with TRBJ1-4, with D uncertain. V dropped 5 bases and J dropped 8 bases, with 15 bases sitting between them. Germline V gene sequence: CDR1 MNHEY, CDR2 SMNVEV (reference sequence). The CDR3 runs 14 residues. This chain's CDR3 is CASSRSGFEEKLFF. The CDR3 DNA reads as TGTGCCAGCAGTCGTAGTGGGTTCGAGGAAAAACTGTTTTTT.

V is TRBV12-3 or TRBV12-4 and J is TRBJ1-3, with unresolved D. This CDR3 spans 13 amino acids. Deletions cut 2 bases from V and 0 bases from J, with 2 bases between. This CDR3 reads CASSLYSGNTIYF. The CDR3 DNA sequence: TGTGCCAGCAGTTTATACTCTGGAAACACCATATATTTT.

The chain recombines TRBV20-1 with TRBJ1-2, with 8 nucleotides matching TRBD1. J was trimmed by 2 bases and V by 5 bases; bases with no gene match: 4. Germline values: CDR1 DFQATT, CDR2 SNEGSKA (reference sequence). The CDR3 loop spans 13 amino acids. The CDR3 sequence is CSAWTGMNYGYTF. The CDR3 nucleotides read TGCAGTGCTTGGACAGGGATGAACTATGGCTACACCTTC.

V and J are TRBV20-1 and TRBJ1-4; D remains unclear. The germline V and J ends were trimmed by 6 bases and 7 bases, with 18 bases remaining between them. This CDR3 spans 14 amino acids. In germline, CDR1 is DFQATT, CDR2 SNEGSKA (reference sequence). CDR3: CSASRGIPGEKLFF. For the CDR3, the DNA is TGCAGTGCGAGCCGCGGGATCCCCGGTGAAAAACTGTTTTTT.

This clonotype has a handful of counts. V is TRBV7-9 and J is TRBJ2-5; 8 nucleotides line up with TRBD2. This CDR3 has 15 amino acids. Germline V CDR1 and CDR2: SEHNR, FQNEAQ (reference sequence). The trim removed 3 bases at V and 4 bases at J, leaving 7 bases unmatched. DNA for the CDR3: TGTGCCAGCAGCTTTATCGGGACTAGTGGAGAGACCCAGTACTTC. Residues: CASSFIGTSGETQYF.

This clonotype was recorded a few times. The chain uses TRBV20-1 and TRBJ2-7; 7 nucleotides line up with TRBD1. The CDR3 runs 15 residues. Per the germline V gene, CDR1 is DFQATT and CDR2 is SNEGSKA (reference sequence). V lost 0 bases, J lost 4 bases, and 9 bases stayed unmatched. The CDR3 nucleotides are TGCAGTGCTAGAGACCCACGACAGGGACAGTACGAGCAGTACTTC. Translated: CSARDPRQGQYEQYF.

This clonotype was counted between two and nine times. The genes are TRBV5-6 and TRBJ2-3; possibly TRBD2 for D (5 bases). Trimming cost V 4 bases and J 11 bases, with 14 bases left between them. The CDR3 sequence is 12 residues long. Germline values: CDR1 SGHDT, CDR2 YYEEEE. This CDR3 is CASSPNSERQYF. Here the CDR3 DNA reads TGTGCCAGCAGCCCGAATAGCGAGAGGCAGTATTTT.

This chain joins TRBV5-1 and TRBJ1-1, with D hard to call. CDR3 length: 12 amino acids. Germline V gene sequence: CDR1 SGHRS, CDR2 YFSETQ. V was shortened by 5 bases and J by 4 bases, with 9 bases between the two germline ends. The CDR3 coding sequence is TGCGCCAGCAGGGACCCGGGCACTGAAGCTTTCTTT. This codes for CASRDPGTEAFF.

The V and J genes are TRBV20-1 and TRBJ2-7; TRBD2 agrees at 9 bases. The V and J ends lost 6 bases and 4 bases, in that order; junction bases with no gene match: 10. Germline V gene data show CDR1 as DFQATT and CDR2 as SNEGSKA (reference sequence). This CDR3 contains 14 residues. CDR3 amino acids: CSAMPGTSWYEQYF. In DNA form, the CDR3 reads TGCAGTGCAATGCCCGGGACTAGCTGGTACGAGCAGTACTTC.

V gene TRBV5-1 combines with J gene TRBJ2-5, with TRBD2 identical over 7 bases. J was trimmed by 1 base and V by 1 base; bases with no gene match: 7. The CDR3 is made up of 16 amino acids. CDR1 is SGHRS and CDR2 is YFSETQ in the germline V gene. The CDR3 sequence is CASSLLASGPQETQYF. Written as DNA, the CDR3 is TGCGCCAGCAGCTTGTTGGCTAGCGGACCCCAAGAGACCCAGTACTTC.

On this clonotype: The CDR3 carries no conserved terminal phenylalanine or tryptophan, so it likely arises from a read error. The DNA is omitted, as the CDR3 cannot be located on it reliably, and the CDR3 follows TCRdb's listing. The chain joins TRBV10-3 to TRBJ2-5; the D call of TRBD2 is as the table states it, not checked on the DNA. The CDR3 spans 13 residues, counting both ends. Germline CDR1 reads ENHRY; CDR2 reads SYGVKD. CDR3 amino acids: CAISEGLAGVWYV.

The gene calls are TRBV10-3 and TRBJ2-1; D is possibly TRBD2 (6 bases). Trimming pared 2 bases from V and 0 bases from J, leaving 17 bases between. The V gene's germline CDR1 is ENHRY and CDR2 SYGVKD. CDR3 length: 18 amino acids. As DNA, the CDR3 is TGTGCCATCAGTGAGGGGGGGAGCGGGCCAAGCTCCTACAATGAGCAGTTCTTC. This codes for CAISEGGSGPSSYNEQFF.

This clonotype has just a few counts. V usage is TRBV7-2 and J usage is TRBJ2-2, with 10 bases aligning to TRBD2. The CDR3 contains 15 residues. CDR1 is SGHTA, CDR2 FQGNSA, per germline. The junction had 6 bases not matched to a gene; V was cut back by 5 bases and J by 6 bases. The CDR3 DNA sequence: TGTGCCAGCAGCCGTAGCGGGGGGCGAGCCGGGGAGCTGTTTTTT. It translates to CASSRSGGRAGELFF.

The gene calls are TRBV7-3 and TRBJ2-2; D not certain. Germline CDR1 is SGHTA and CDR2 is FQGTGA. This CDR3 comprises 13 residues. V shed 6 bases and J shed 1 base, with 6 bases lying between them. CDR3 in amino acids: CASSNKNTGELFF. In DNA form, the CDR3 reads TGTGCCAGCAGTAACAAGAACACCGGGGAGCTGTTTTTT.

This clonotype appeared a few times. The chain recombines TRBV5-5 with TRBJ2-1; TRBD2 agrees at 16 bases. The CDR3 consists of 15 residues. The V and J ends lost 4 bases and 10 bases, in that order; junction bases with no gene match: 5. Germline V gene sequence: CDR1 SGHKS, CDR2 YYEKEE (reference sequence). This CDR3 is CASSGTSGREGEQFF. The CDR3 DNA is TGTGCCAGCAGCGGGACTAGCGGGAGGGAAGGAGAGCAGTTCTTC.

This clonotype was observed a few times. This chain connects TRBV29-1 to TRBJ2-3, with D tentatively TRBD1 (6 bases). The CDR3 extends over 14 amino acids. V dropped 4 bases and J dropped 4 bases, with 15 bases sitting between them. Per germline, CDR1 SQVTM and CDR2 ANQGSEA. CDR3 sequence (DNA): TGCAGCGTTGCTGTCACAGGGTCAGCAGATACGCAGTATTTT. As protein: CSVAVTGSADTQYF.

This clonotype was counted between two and nine times. The chain has TRBV10-1 and TRBJ2-3; the match to TRBD1 covers 7 bases. The CDR3 has 17 residues. J lost 0 bases, V lost 2 bases, and 8 bases had no gene match. Germline lookup yields CDR1 WNHNN and CDR2 SYGVQD (reference sequence). The CDR3 loop is CASSETTGNPSTDTQYF. In DNA, the CDR3 is TGCGCCAGCAGTGAGACGACAGGGAACCCTAGCACAGATACGCAGTATTTT.

The chain is built from TRBV20-1 and TRBJ2-3, with TRBD1 matching 7 bases. Looked up from germline, CDR1 is DFQATT and CDR2 is SNEGSKA (reference sequence). The CDR3 is 14 amino acids. The CDR3 is CSATGQAGRDTQYF. DNA of the CDR3: TGCAGCGCAACCGGACAGGCCGGTCGGGATACGCAGTATTTT.